A single sample is the source of the 3 T cell receptor beta chains below, sequenced in a study of beta chain features in type 1 diabetes. Study outcomes and limitations: TCRB CDR3s were moderately but significantly shorter in Type 1 diabetes patients in all four CD4+ subsets.

Antigen specificity for these receptors is unknown. Sequenced material consisted of expressed TCRB transcripts (all of the isolated RNA was reverse transcribed). The table came from immunoSEQ multiplex PCR; TCRdb's copy has only in-frame clones and leaves some out. The table lists 150,000 to 200,000 clones, around 8% of them singletons. The material sequenced was central memory CD4+ T cells from blood. These receptors were obtained from a woman aged 35 to 49 with type 1 diabetes.

In this sample, this clone turned up a few times. The V and J genes are TRBV5-5 and TRBJ1-1; 7 bases fit TRBD1. CDR1 and CDR2 (germline): SGHKS, YYEKEE (reference sequence). The trim removed 5 bases at V and 2 bases at J, leaving 6 bases unmatched. CDR3 length equals 14 residues. The CDR3 loop reads CASRGTVDNTEAFF. Here the CDR3 DNA reads TGTGCCAGCAGGGGGACAGTTGATAACACTGAAGCTTTCTTT.

The chain recombines TRBV18 with TRBJ1-1, with D uncertain. This CDR3 comprises 12 residues. Germline V gene lookup returns CDR1 KGHSH and CDR2 LQKENI. V lost 3 bases and J 7 bases, leaving 9 bases between the germline ends. The CDR3 sequence: CASSPRESEAFF. CDR3 sequence (DNA): TGTGCCAGCTCACCGAGGGAAAGTGAAGCTTTCTTT.

The chain carries TRBV19 and TRBJ1-2, with no clear D. V dropped 1 base and J dropped 4 bases, with 13 bases sitting between them. The CDR3 contains 15 residues. Per the germline V gene, CDR1 is LNHDA and CDR2 is SQIVND (reference sequence). In DNA form, the CDR3 reads TGTGCCAGTAGTATAGGATGGTCGGTCCTCTATGGCTACACCTTC. This encodes CASSIGWSVLYGYTF.